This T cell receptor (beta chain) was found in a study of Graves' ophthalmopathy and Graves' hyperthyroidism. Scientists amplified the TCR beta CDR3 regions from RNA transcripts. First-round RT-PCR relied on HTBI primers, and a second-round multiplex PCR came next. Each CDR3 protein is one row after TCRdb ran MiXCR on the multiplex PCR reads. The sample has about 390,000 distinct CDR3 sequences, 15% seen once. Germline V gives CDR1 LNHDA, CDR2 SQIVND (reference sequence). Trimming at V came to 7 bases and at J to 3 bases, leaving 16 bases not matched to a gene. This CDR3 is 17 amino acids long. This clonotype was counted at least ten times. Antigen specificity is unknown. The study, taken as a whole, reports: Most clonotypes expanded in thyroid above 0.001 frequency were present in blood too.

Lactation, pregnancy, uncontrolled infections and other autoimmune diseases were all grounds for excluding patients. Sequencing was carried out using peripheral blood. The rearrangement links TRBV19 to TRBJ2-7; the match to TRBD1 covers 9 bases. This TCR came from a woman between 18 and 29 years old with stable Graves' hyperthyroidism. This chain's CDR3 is CASTEQGADSGNYEQYF. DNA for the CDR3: TGTGCCAGTACGGAACAGGGGGCTGACAGTGGGAACTACGAGCAGTACTTC. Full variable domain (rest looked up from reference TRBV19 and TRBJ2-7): DGGITQSPKYLFRKEGQNVTLSCEQNLNHDAMYWYRQDPGQGLRLIYYSQIVNDFQKGDIAEGYSVSREKKESFPLTVTSAQKNPTAFYLCASTEQGADSGNYEQYFGPGTRLTVT.